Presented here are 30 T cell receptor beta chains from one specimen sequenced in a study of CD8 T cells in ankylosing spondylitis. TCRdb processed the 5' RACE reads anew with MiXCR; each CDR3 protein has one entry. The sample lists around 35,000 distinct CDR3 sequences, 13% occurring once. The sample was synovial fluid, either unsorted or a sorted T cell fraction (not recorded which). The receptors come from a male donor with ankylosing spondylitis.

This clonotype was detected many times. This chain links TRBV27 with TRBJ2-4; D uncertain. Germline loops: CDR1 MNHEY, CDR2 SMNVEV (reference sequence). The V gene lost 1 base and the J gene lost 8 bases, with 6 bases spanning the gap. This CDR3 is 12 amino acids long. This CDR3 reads CASSLYGDIQYF. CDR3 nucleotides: TGTGCCAGCAGTTTATACGGTGACATTCAGTACTTC.

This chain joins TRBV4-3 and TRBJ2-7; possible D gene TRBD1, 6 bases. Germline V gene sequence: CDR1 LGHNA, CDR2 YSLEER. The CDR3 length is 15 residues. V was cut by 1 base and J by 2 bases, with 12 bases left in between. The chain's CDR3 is CASSQVEAGAYEQYF. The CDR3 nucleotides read TGCGCCAGCAGCCAAGTCGAGGCAGGGGCCTACGAGCAGTACTTC.

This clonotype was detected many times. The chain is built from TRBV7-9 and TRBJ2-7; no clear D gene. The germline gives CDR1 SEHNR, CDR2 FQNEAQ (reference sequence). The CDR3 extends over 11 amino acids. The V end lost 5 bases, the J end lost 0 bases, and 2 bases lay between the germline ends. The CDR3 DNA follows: TGTGCCAGCAGCGACTCCTACGAGCAGTACTTC. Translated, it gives CASSDSYEQYF.

As DNA, the CDR3 is TGTGCCAGCAGCTCGAGCGGGACAGGGTATAGGTTCTTC. Protein product: CASSSSGTGYRFF. The chain uses TRBV11-2 and TRBJ2-1, with 9 bases lining up with TRBD1. This CDR3 has 13 residues. Germline lookup yields CDR1 SGHAT and CDR2 FQNNGV. The V and J ends lost 4 bases and 15 bases, in that order; junction bases with no gene match: 10. The full variable domain, with the rest looked up from reference TRBV11-2 and TRBJ2-1, is EAGVAQSPRYKIIEKRQSVAFWCNPISGHATLYWYQQILGQGPKLLIQFQNNGVVDDSQLPKDRFSAERLKGVDSTLKIQPAKLEDSAVYLCASSSSGTGYRFFGPGTRLTVL.

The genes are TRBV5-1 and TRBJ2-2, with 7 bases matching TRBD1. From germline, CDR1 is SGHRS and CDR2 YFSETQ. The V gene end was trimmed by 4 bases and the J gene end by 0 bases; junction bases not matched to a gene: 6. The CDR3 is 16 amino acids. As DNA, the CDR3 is TGCGCCAGCAGCGAGAACAGGGGACCGAACACCGGGGAGCTGTTTTTT. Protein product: CASSENRGPNTGELFF. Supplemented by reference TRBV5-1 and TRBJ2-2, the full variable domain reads KAGVTQTPRYLIKTRGQQVTLSCSPISGHRSVSWYQQTPGQGLQFLFEYFSETQRNKGNFPGRFSGRQFSNSRSEMNVSTLELGDSALYLCASSENRGPNTGELFFGEGSRLTVL.

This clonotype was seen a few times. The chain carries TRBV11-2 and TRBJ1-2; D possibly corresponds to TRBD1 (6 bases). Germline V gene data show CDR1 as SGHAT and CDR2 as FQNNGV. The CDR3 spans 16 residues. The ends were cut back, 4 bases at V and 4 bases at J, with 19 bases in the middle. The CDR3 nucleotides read TGTGCCAGCAGCTCCCGGACAGCCAGAGTCTTCTATGGCTACACCTTC. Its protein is CASSSRTARVFYGYTF.

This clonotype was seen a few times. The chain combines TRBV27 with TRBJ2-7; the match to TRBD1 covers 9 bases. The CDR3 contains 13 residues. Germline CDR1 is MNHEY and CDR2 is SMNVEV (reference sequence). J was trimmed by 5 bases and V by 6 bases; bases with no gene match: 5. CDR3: CASSGTGINEQYF. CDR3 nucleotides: TGTGCCAGCAGCGGGACAGGGATTAACGAGCAGTACTTC.

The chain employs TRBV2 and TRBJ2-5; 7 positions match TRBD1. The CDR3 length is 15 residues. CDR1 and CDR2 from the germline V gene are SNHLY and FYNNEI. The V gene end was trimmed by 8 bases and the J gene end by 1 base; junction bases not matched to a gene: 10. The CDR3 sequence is CASEGQDRLQETQYF. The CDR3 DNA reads TGTGCCAGCGAAGGACAGGACAGACTCCAAGAGACCCAGTACTTC.

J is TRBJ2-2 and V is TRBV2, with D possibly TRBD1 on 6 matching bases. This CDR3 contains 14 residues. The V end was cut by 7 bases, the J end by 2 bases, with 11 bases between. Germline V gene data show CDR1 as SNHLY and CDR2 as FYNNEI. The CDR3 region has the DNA TGTGCCAGCACCCGGGACACAAACACCGGGGAGCTGTTTTTT. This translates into CASTRDTNTGELFF.

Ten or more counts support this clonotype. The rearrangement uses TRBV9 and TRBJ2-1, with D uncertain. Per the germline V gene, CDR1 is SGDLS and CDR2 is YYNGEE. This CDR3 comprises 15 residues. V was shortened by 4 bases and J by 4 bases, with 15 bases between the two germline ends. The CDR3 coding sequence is TGTGCCAGCAGCCCGATCCTTGACGGGTACAATGAGCAGTTCTTC. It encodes CASSPILDGYNEQFF.

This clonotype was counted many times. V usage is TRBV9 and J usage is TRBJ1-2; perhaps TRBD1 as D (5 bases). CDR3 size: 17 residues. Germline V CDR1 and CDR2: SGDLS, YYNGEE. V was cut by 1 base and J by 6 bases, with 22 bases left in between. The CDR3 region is CASSVKERQLARDGYTF. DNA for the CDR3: TGTGCCAGCAGCGTAAAGGAAAGACAGCTCGCTAGGGATGGCTACACCTTC.

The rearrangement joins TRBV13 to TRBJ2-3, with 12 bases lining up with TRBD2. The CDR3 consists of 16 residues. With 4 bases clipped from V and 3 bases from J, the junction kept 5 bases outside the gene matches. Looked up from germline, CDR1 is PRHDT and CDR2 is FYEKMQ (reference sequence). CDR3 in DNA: TGTGCCAGCAGCTCAGAACTAGCGGGGGGAACAGATACGCAGTATTTT. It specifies CASSSELAGGTDTQYF.

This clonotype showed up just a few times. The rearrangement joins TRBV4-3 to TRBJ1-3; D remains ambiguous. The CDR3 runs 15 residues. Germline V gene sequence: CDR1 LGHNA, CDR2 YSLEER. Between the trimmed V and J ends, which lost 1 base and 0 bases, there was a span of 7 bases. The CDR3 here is CASSQGPYSGNTIYF. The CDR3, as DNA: TGCGCCAGCAGCCAAGGACCGTACTCTGGAAACACCATATATTTT.

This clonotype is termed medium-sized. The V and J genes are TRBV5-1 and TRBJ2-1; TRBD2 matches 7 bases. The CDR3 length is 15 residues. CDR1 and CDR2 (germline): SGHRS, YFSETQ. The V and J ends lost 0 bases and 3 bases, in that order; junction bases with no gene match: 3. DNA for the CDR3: TGCGCCAGCAGCTTGGGCGGGGGAGTCTACAATGAGCAGTTCTTC. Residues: CASSLGGGVYNEQFF.

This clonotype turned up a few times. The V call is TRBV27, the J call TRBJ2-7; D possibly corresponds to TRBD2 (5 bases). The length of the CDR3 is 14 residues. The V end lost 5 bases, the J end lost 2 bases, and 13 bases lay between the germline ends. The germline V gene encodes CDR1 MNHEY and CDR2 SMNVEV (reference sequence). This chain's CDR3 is CASSPLERAYEQYF. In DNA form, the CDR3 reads TGTGCCAGCAGTCCCCTCGAGAGGGCCTACGAGCAGTACTTC.

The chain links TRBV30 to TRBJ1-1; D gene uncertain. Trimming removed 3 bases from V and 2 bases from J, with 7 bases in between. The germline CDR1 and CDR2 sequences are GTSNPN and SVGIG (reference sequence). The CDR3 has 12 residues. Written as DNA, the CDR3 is TGTGCCTGGAGCGACGGCAACACTGAAGCTTTCTTT. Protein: CAWSDGNTEAFF.

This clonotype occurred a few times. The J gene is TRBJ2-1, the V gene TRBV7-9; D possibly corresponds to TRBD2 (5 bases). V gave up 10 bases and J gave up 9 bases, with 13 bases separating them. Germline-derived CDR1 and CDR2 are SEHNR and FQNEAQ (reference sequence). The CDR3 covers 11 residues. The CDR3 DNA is TGTGCCATCTGGGGAGAGAGTGAGCAGTTCTTC. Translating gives CAIWGESEQFF.

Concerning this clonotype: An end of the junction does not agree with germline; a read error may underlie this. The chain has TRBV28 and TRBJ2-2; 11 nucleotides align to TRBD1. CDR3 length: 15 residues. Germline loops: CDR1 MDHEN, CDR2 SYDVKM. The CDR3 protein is CANSRDRGTAGELFF. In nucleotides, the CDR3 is TGTGCCAACAGTCGGGACAGGGGGACGGCCGGGGAGCTGTTTTTT.

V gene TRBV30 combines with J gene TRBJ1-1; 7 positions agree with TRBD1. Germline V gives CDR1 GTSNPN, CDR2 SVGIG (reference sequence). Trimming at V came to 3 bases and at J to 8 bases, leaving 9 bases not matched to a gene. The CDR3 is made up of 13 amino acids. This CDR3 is CAWRDRWVREAFF. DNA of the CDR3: TGTGCCTGGAGGGACAGGTGGGTGAGAGAAGCTTTCTTT.

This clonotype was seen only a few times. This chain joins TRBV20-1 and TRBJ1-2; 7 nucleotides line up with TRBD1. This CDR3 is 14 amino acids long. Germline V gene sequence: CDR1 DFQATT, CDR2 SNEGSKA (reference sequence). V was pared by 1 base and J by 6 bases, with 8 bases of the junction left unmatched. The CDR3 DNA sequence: TGCAGTGCTAGAGTCAGGGGGTCCGTCGATGGCTACACCTTC. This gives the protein CSARVRGSVDGYTF.

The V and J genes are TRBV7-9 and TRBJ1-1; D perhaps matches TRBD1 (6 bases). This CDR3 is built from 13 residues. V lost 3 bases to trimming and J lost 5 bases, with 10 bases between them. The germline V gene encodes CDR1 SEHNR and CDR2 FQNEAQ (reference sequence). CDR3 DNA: TGTGCCAGCAGCTTGCAGGGGAGGACTGAAGCTTTCTTT. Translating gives CASSLQGRTEAFF.

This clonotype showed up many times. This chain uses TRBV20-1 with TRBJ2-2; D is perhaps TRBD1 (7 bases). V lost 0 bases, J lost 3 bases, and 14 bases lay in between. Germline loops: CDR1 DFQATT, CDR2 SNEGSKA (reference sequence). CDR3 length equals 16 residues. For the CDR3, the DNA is TGCAGTGCTAGAGAGGAGGGGGCGTGGGACACCGGGGAGCTGTTTTTT. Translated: CSAREEGAWDTGELFF.

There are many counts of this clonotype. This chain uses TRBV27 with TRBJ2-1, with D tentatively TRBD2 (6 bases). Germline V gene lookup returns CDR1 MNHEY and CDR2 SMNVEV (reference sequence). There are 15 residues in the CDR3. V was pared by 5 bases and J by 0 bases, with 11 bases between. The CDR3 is CASSQGLHSYNEQFF. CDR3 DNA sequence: TGTGCCAGCAGTCAGGGACTCCACTCCTACAATGAGCAGTTCTTC.

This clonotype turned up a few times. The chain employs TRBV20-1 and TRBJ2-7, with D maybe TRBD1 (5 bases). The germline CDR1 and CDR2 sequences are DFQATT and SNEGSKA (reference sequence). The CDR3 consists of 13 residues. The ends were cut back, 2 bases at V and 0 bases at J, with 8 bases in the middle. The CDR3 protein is CSARPRDSYEQYF. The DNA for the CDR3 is TGCAGTGCTAGACCCAGGGACTCCTACGAGCAGTACTTC.

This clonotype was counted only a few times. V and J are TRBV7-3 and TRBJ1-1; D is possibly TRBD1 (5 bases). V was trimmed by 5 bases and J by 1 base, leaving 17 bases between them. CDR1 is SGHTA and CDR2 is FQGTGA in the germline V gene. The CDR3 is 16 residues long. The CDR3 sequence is CASSRLARTSNTEAFF. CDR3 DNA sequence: TGTGCCAGCAGCCGCCTAGCTCGGACATCGAACACTGAAGCTTTCTTT. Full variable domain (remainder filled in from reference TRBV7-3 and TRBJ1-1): GAGVSQTPSNKVTEKGKYVELRCDPISGHTALYWYRQSLGQGPEFLIYFQGTGAADDSGLPNDRFFAVRPEGSVSTLKIQRTERGDSAVYLCASSRLARTSNTEAFFGQGTRLTVV.

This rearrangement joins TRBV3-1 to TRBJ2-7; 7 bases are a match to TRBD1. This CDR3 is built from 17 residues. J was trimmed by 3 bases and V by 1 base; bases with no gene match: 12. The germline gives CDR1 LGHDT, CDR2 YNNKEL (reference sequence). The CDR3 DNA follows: TGTGCCAGCAGCCAAGGAGGGACAGTAACCAGCTACTACGAGCAGTACTTC. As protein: CASSQGGTVTSYYEQYF.

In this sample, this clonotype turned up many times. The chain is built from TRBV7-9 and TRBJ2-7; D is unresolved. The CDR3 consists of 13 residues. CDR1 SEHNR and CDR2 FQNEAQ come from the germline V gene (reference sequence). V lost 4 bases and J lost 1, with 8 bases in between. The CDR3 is CASSSMGSYEQYF. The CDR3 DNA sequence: TGTGCCAGCAGCTCGATGGGGTCCTACGAGCAGTACTTC.

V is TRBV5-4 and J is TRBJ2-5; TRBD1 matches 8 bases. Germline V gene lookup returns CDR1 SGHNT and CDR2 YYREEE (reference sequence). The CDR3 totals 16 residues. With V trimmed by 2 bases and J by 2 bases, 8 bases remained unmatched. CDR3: CASSFPDRESQETQYF. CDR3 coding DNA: TGTGCCAGCAGCTTTCCGGACAGGGAGTCACAAGAGACCCAGTACTTC.

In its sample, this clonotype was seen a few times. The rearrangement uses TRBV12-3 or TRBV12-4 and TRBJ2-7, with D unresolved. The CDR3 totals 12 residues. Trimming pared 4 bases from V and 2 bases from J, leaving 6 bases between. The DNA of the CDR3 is TGTGCCAGCAGTTCAGGTCCCTACGAGCAGTACTTC. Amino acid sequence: CASSSGPYEQYF.

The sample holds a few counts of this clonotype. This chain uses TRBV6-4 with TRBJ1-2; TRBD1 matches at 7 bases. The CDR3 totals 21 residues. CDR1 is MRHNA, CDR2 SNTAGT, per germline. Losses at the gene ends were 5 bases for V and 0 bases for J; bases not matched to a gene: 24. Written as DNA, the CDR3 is TGTGCCAGCAGTCCTTCCCCCCCGACAGGGCTGTTTGGCTGGACTAACTATGGCTACACCTTC. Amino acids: CASSPSPPTGLFGWTNYGYTF.